This is a list of T cell receptor beta chains from one sample in a study of blood T cell repertoires in COVID-19. Generated by immunoSEQ multiplex PCR, the TCRdb table keeps only in-frame clones and is missing some. The sample records 150,000 or so clones, just over 85% being singletons. Sequencing was performed on PBMCs or T cells enriched from blood (not recorded which). All receptors derive from a man aged 50-60 years who had recovered from COVID-19. Both conserved end residues are part of each CDR3. The D gene is left open where the match is weak. Where a row states a size, it is once, few, many or the class of an expanded clone; other rows omit it.

j_call v_call d_call clone_size cdr3_nt cdr3_aa
TRBJ2-5 TRBV27 TRBD2 - TGTGCCAGCAGTATTAGCGGGCCCCAAGAGACCCAGTACTTC CASSISGPQETQYF
TRBJ1-2 TRBV7-2 - - TGTGCCAGCAGCTTATGGCCCGGGGACTATGGCTACACCTTC CASSLWPGDYGYTF
TRBJ2-5 TRBV14 TRBD1 - TGTGCCAGCAGCGTACGACAGGGGTGGCAGGAGACCCAGTACTTC CASSVRQGWQETQYF
TRBJ2-6 TRBV7-9 - - TGTGCCAGCTCCTGGTACGGAGATTTCTCTGGGGCCAACGTCCTGACTTTC CASSWYGDFSGANVLTF
TRBJ2-2 TRBV4-2 - few TGTGCCAGCAGCAACCCCCCGGGCACCGGGGAGCTGTTTTTT CASSNPPGTGELFF
TRBJ1-5 TRBV5-6 - - TGTGCCAGCAGCCGCACTACCACAGGTGGAAGCCAGCCCCAGCATTTT CASSRTTTGGSQPQHF
TRBJ1-6 TRBV7-9 - once TGTGCCAGCAGCTTTTCAGGGAGGTCCTATAATTCACCCCTCCACTTT CASSFSGRSYNSPLHF
TRBJ2-3 TRBV24-1 TRBD1 - TGTGCCACCAGTGCGGGGACAGGTAGCACAGATACGCAGTATTTT CATSAGTGSTDTQYF
TRBJ2-1 TRBV15 - - TGTGCCACCAGCAGAGGGAGGGATGAGCAGTTCTTC CATSRGRDEQFF
TRBJ2-1 TRBV6-9 - few TGTGCCAGCAGTTTGACTAGTGCCCTCTACAATGAGCAGTTCTTC CASSLTSALYNEQFF
TRBJ2-7 TRBV5-1 TRBD2 - TGCGCCAGCAGCTTAGGGACTAGCGGGAACTACGAGCAGTACTTC CASSLGTSGNYEQYF
TRBJ2-1 TRBV24-1 TRBD2 - TGTGCCACCAGTGATCGGACTAGCGGGAGGGTGTTGAATGAGCAGTTCTTC CATSDRTSGRVLNEQFF
TRBJ2-5 TRBV9 - - TGTGCCAGCAGCGTCAGGGGGGCTGGAGAGACCCAGTACTTC CASSVRGAGETQYF
TRBJ1-1 TRBV29-1 - - TGCAGCGTAGGAGGGGGGGAAAGCACTGAAGCTTTCTTT CSVGGGESTEAFF
TRBJ2-2 TRBV25-1 TRBD2 - TGTGCCAGCAGTGAATCCGGGACTAGCGGCTACACCGGGGAGCTGTTTTTT CASSESGTSGYTGELFF
TRBJ1-1 TRBV6-1 - - TGTGCCAGCAGTGAGAAAATAGTCGCCCGGGCTTTCTTT CASSEKIVARAFF
TRBJ1-1 TRBV5-1 - - TGCGCCAGCAGCTTGGCTGGGGGCAGAAACACTGAAGCTTTCTTT CASSLAGGRNTEAFF
TRBJ2-5 TRBV27 - - TGTGCCAGCGCGCGTCGAGGCAGCGAGACCCAGTACTTC CASARRGSETQYF
TRBJ1-1 TRBV6-5 TRBD1 - TGTGCCAGCAGTTACTCGGTCGGACAGGGAGGCACTGAAGCTTTCTTT CASSYSVGQGGTEAFF
TRBJ1-5 TRBV28 TRBD1 few TGTGCCAGCCTGGACAGGGCCGGCAATCAGCCCCAGCATTTT CASLDRAGNQPQHF
TRBJ2-1 TRBV3-1/TRBV3-2 - - TGTGCCAGCAGCCCCCGGAGGGCCCGCAATGAGCAGTTCTTC CASSPRRARNEQFF
TRBJ2-2 TRBV5-1 TRBD1 - TGCGCCAGCAAAGTTGGGACAGGGTTTCAGGTCGGGGAGCTGTTTTTT CASKVGTGFQVGELFF
TRBJ2-1 TRBV7-2 TRBD2 - TGTGCCAGCAGCTTACCTAGCGGGGGATACAATGAGCAGTTCTTC CASSLPSGGYNEQFF
TRBJ1-5 TRBV19 - - TGTGCCAGTAGTTGGCCCATGGACAGTAATCAGCCCCAGCATTTT CASSWPMDSNQPQHF
TRBJ2-7 TRBV10-3 TRBD2 - TGTGCCATCAGTGGAAGGACTAGCGGATCTCCCTACGAGCAGTACTTC CAISGRTSGSPYEQYF
TRBJ2-1 TRBV7-9 TRBD1 - TGTGCCAGCAGCACCAGGACAGGGGGCGGCTACAATGAGCAGTTCTTC CASSTRTGGGYNEQFF
TRBJ2-5 TRBV5-4 TRBD2 - TGTGCCAGCACCCTGCGACTAGCGGGAGATAGCGAGACCCAGTACTTC CASTLRLAGDSETQYF
TRBJ1-1 TRBV24-1 - once TGTGCCACCGCCGGGGTAGGCACTGAAGCTTTCTTT CATAGVGTEAFF
TRBJ1-1 TRBV5-1 - - TGCGCCAGCAGCTTGGCAATCAGTGTGAACACTGAAGCTTTCTTT CASSLAISVNTEAFF
TRBJ2-1 TRBV28 - - TGTGCCAGCAGTTTTCAGGGTCGGTTTGGGGTGAATGAGCAGTTCTTC CASSFQGRFGVNEQFF
TRBJ2-2 TRBV10-3 TRBD1 few TGTGCCATCAGTGAGTCGACAGGGGGCACCGGGGAGCTGTTTTTT CAISESTGGTGELFF
TRBJ1-2 TRBV5-1 - - TGCGCCAGCAGCTCCGGGACGGGGGGCTATGGCTACACCTTC CASSSGTGGYGYTF
TRBJ1-6 TRBV19 TRBD1 - TGTGCCCCGAAACCCCTAGTCAGGGGGGATAATTCACCCCTCCACTTT CAPKPLVRGDNSPLHF
TRBJ2-1 TRBV18 - - TGTGCCAGCTCACCACGGCGGGATAACAATGAGCAGTTCTTC CASSPRRDNNEQFF
TRBJ1-5 TRBV19 TRBD1 - TGTGCCAGTAGTAAAGAGAGGGACAGGGGGAATCAGCCCCAGCATTTT CASSKERDRGNQPQHF
TRBJ2-7 TRBV28 TRBD2 - TGTGCCAGCAGTCGAAGACCGAGGGGAGGGGACTCCTACGAGCAGTACTTC CASSRRPRGGDSYEQYF
TRBJ2-3 TRBV4-2 - - TGTGCCAGCAGCCAAGATCTGGCCCTTAATACGCAGTATTTT CASSQDLALNTQYF
TRBJ2-2 TRBV18 - - TGTGCCAGCTCACCGATCCAGGCAACAGAGCTGTTTTTT CASSPIQATELFF
TRBJ2-2 TRBV7-2 TRBD1 - TGTGCCAGCACCCTACCGACAGGGAGTGCCGGGGAGCTGTTTTTT CASTLPTGSAGELFF
TRBJ1-2 TRBV9 - - TGTGCCAGCAGCGCGTACGGGGGAGACTATGGCTACACCTTC CASSAYGGDYGYTF
TRBJ1-1 TRBV30 TRBD1 - TGTGCCTGGAGTGGCACAGGGGCGACTGAAGCTTTCTTT CAWSGTGATEAFF
TRBJ1-2 TRBV7-2 - - TGTGCCAGCAGCTTAGATCCCGGGATCGGTCGCTACACCTTC CASSLDPGIGRYTF
TRBJ1-2 TRBV4-2 - - TGTGCCAGCAGCCAAGATTCCTCTAACTATGGCTACACCTTC CASSQDSSNYGYTF
TRBJ1-6 TRBV6-2/TRBV6-3 TRBD1 - TGTGCCAGCAGTTACCCTCCCGGGACAGGGGGCACCTATAATTCACCCCTCCACTTT CASSYPPGTGGTYNSPLHF
TRBJ1-2 TRBV5-8 - - TGTGCCAGCAGCTTAACGGTTAACTATGGCTACACCTTC CASSLTVNYGYTF
TRBJ2-1 TRBV5-1 TRBD1 many TGCGCCAGCAGCCTGTCAGGGGGCTACAATGAGCAGTTCTTC CASSLSGGYNEQFF
TRBJ1-4 TRBV19 - - TGTGCAAAGGAGGACCGGGTGGAGGAAAAACTGTTTTTT CAKEDRVEEKLFF
TRBJ1-4 TRBV27 - - TGTGCCAGCAGTTCGGGGACTGCAACTAATGAAAAACTGTTTTTT CASSSGTATNEKLFF
TRBJ1-1 TRBV5-1 - - TGCGCCAGCAGCTTGGCCGGGGACACTGAAGCTTTCTTT CASSLAGDTEAFF
TRBJ2-4 TRBV7-2 TRBD1 - TGTGCCAGCAGCCCGGACAGGGCCGCCAAAAACATTCAGTACTTC CASSPDRAAKNIQYF